One and the same sample provided the 18 T cell receptor beta chains below, sequenced in a study of identical twins. TCRdb reprocessed the 5' RACE reads with MiXCR, giving one entry per CDR3 protein. The sample consists of 300,000 to 400,000 distinct CDR3 sequences, 9% to 15% of them appearing once. These data were also filed under a second study, of yellow fever vaccine responses in identical twins.

The sequenced material came from CD8+ T cells sorted from blood. These receptors all stem from a woman under 30 in good health.

A few counts support this clonotype. The rearrangement joins TRBV4-1 to TRBJ2-5; 10 bases agree with TRBD1. CDR3 length equals 16 residues. The V segment lost 0 bases and the J segment 5 bases; nucleotides outside the gene matches: 6. Germline assignment: CDR1 MGHRA and CDR2 YSYEKL. The CDR3 reads CASSQEGDRGRETQYF. CDR3 sequence (DNA): TGCGCCAGCAGCCAAGAAGGGGACAGGGGAAGGGAGACCCAGTACTTC.

This clonotype was seen more than once but under ten times. The chain recombines TRBV6-1 with TRBJ2-7, with 7 bases fitting TRBD1. This CDR3 comprises 13 residues. CDR1 is MNHNS and CDR2 is SASEGT in the germline V gene. Trimming cost V 8 bases and J 4 bases; bases outside gene matches: 8. CDR3 loop: CASAQGIAYEQYF. For the CDR3, the DNA is TGTGCCAGCGCACAGGGGATCGCGTACGAGCAGTACTTC.

This clonotype was counted at least ten times. The rearrangement joins TRBV5-6 to TRBJ2-1, with 9 bases that match TRBD1. Per germline, CDR1 SGHDT and CDR2 YYEEEE. The CDR3 sequence is 15 residues long. Losses at the gene ends were 4 bases for V and 5 bases for J; bases not matched to a gene: 7. The CDR3 spells CASSGSGTGNNEQFF. CDR3 in DNA: TGTGCCAGCAGCGGATCCGGGACAGGGAACAATGAGCAGTTCTTC.

The chain uses TRBV5-6 and TRBJ2-1; no firm D call. Germline V gene sequence: CDR1 SGHDT, CDR2 YYEEEE. The length of the CDR3 is 14 residues. V gave up 0 bases and J gave up 7 bases, with 11 bases separating them. The CDR3 spells CASSLASATNEQFF. CDR3 in DNA: TGTGCCAGCAGCTTGGCCTCGGCGACAAATGAGCAGTTCTTC.

V gene TRBV5-8 combines with J gene TRBJ2-7; possibly TRBD1 or TRBD2 for D (5 bases each). Germline V gene lookup returns CDR1 SGHTS and CDR2 YDEGEE. CDR3 length: 14 amino acids. Trimming left V 1 base short and J 8 bases short, with 16 bases between. The DNA for the CDR3 is TGTGCCAGCAGCTTGTTAAGAAAACGGGGCAAGCAGTACGTC. This encodes CASSLLRKRGKQYV.

This chain uses TRBV27 with TRBJ2-1; TRBD2 aligns across 7 bases. This CDR3 is 16 amino acids long. V lost 7 bases to trimming and J lost 8 bases; unmatched junction nucleotides: 17. In germline, CDR1 is MNHEY, CDR2 SMNVEV (reference sequence). The CDR3 here is CASKPWGGMLRDEQFF. DNA of the CDR3: TGTGCCAGCAAACCCTGGGGGGGTATGCTTCGCGATGAGCAGTTCTTC.

The chain joins TRBV28 to TRBJ2-3, with 12 bases identical to TRBD2. The germline gives CDR1 MDHEN, CDR2 SYDVKM. The CDR3 contains 15 residues. V shed 9 bases, J shed 4 bases, and the junction held 8 bases outside the gene matches. The CDR3 protein is CASGRLAGVADTQYF. The CDR3 DNA sequence: TGTGCCAGTGGGCGACTAGCGGGGGTGGCAGATACGCAGTATTTT.

V usage is TRBV12-5 and J usage is TRBJ2-1; 11 bases match TRBD1. V lost 6 bases, J lost 0 bases, and 7 bases stayed unmatched. Germline V gives CDR1 LGHNT, CDR2 FRNRAP. The CDR3 is 17 residues long. The CDR3 reads CASGPDGQGASYNEQFF. In DNA, the CDR3 is TGTGCTAGTGGCCCCGACGGACAGGGGGCCTCCTACAATGAGCAGTTCTTC.

This clonotype showed up just a few times. The chain links TRBV25-1 to TRBJ2-2; 9 positions agree with TRBD2. The CDR3 runs to 17 residues. Germline CDR1 reads MGHDK; CDR2 reads SYGVNS. V shed 7 bases and J 6 bases; nucleotides not matched to a gene: 15. The chain's CDR3 is CASILTVGEREAGELFF. CDR3 in DNA: TGTGCCAGCATTCTCACTGTCGGGGAGCGGGAGGCCGGGGAGCTGTTTTTT. The whole variable domain, remainder taken from reference TRBV25-1 and TRBJ2-2, is EADIYQTPRYLVIGTGKKITLECSQTMGHDKMYWYQQDPGMELHLIHYSYGVNSTEKGDLSSESTVSRIRTEHFPLTLESARPSHTSQYLCASILTVGEREAGELFFGEGSRLTVL.

The J gene is TRBJ2-1, the V gene TRBV21-1; the D call TRBD2 from the table was never checked on the DNA. TRBV21-1 is classified as a pseudogene. This CDR3 is built from 15 residues. CDR3 region: CASSISGTPYNEQFF. In DNA form, the CDR3 reads TGTGCCAGCAGCATTAGCGGGACCCCATACAATGAGCAGTTCTTC.

Here the CDR3 DNA reads TGTGCCACCAGTGATTTGCCCCAAGCGGGGGAAAACTACAATGAGCAGTTCTTC. It specifies CATSDLPQAGENYNEQFF. V and J are TRBV24-1 and TRBJ2-1; TRBD2 matches 8 bases. The CDR3 is 18 residues long. Germline V gives CDR1 KGHDR, CDR2 SFDVKD. Trimming removed 0 bases from V and 3 bases from J; junction bases left unmatched: 9.

This clonotype was picked up a small number of times. The chain is built from TRBV11-2 and TRBJ2-3, with 9 bases matching TRBD1. The CDR3 is 17 residues long. Trimming removed 0 bases from V and 4 bases from J; junction bases left unmatched: 8. Per the germline V gene, CDR1 is SGHAT and CDR2 is FQNNGV. The DNA for the CDR3 is TGTGCCAGCAGCTTAGAGGCACGGGACAGGGATGCAGATACGCAGTATTTT. Encoded protein: CASSLEARDRDADTQYF. Based on the CDR3 plus reference TRBV11-2 and TRBJ2-3, the full variable domain is EAGVAQSPRYKIIEKRQSVAFWCNPISGHATLYWYQQILGQGPKLLIQFQNNGVVDDSQLPKDRFSAERLKGVDSTLKIQPAKLEDSAVYLCASSLEARDRDADTQYFGPGTRLTVL.

This clonotype has just a few counts. The gene calls are TRBV20-1 and TRBJ2-7, with TRBD2 matching over 7 bases. The V and J ends lost 4 bases and 2 bases, in that order; junction bases with no gene match: 5. The CDR3 is 13 residues long. The V gene's germline CDR1 is DFQATT and CDR2 SNEGSKA (reference sequence). CDR3 in DNA: TGCAGTGCTACCGGGACTATCACCTACGAGCAGTACTTC. Its translation: CSATGTITYEQYF.

The genes are TRBV10-2 and TRBJ2-2, with TRBD2 matching 10 bases. V lost 9 bases and J lost 2; bases outside the gene matches: 3. The CDR3 is 14 residues long. CDR1 WSHSY and CDR2 SAAADI come from the germline V gene. CDR3 amino acids: CASGTSANTGELFF. CDR3 bases: TGCGCCAGTGGGACTAGCGCCAACACCGGGGAGCTGTTTTTT.

This clonotype was observed a handful of times. CDR3 protein: CASSFLSGVGTDTQYF. The CDR3, as DNA: TGTGCCAGCAGTTTTTTGAGCGGGGTGGGCACAGATACGCAGTATTTT. The rearrangement uses TRBV12-3 or TRBV12-4 and TRBJ2-3, with 7 bases identical to TRBD2. The J segment lost 1 base and the V segment lost 3 bases, leaving 7 bases of the junction unmatched. The CDR3 is 16 residues long.

The rearrangement uses TRBV28 and TRBJ2-7; perhaps TRBD1 as D (6 bases). Trimming stripped 9 bases from V and 6 bases from J, with 12 bases between. The germline gives CDR1 MDHEN, CDR2 SYDVKM. The CDR3 spans 11 residues. CDR3 DNA sequence: TGTGCCAGTACAGGGTTCGGCGAGCAGTACGTC. Its translation: CASTGFGEQYV.

This clonotype was counted between two and nine times. The rearrangement joins TRBV10-3 to TRBJ2-3, with TRBD2 matching 7 bases. Per germline, CDR1 ENHRY and CDR2 SYGVKD. The J segment lost 2 bases and the V segment lost 0 bases, leaving 5 bases of the junction unmatched. The CDR3 extends over 16 amino acids. The CDR3 DNA reads TGTGCCATCAGTGAGTCTGGCGGGAGCCCCACAGATACGCAGTATTTT. It specifies CAISESGGSPTDTQYF.

Only a few counts were recorded for this clonotype. V is TRBV29-1 and J is TRBJ2-3; the match to TRBD2 covers 7 bases. J lost 0 bases, V lost 4 bases, and 13 bases had no gene match. The CDR3 has 17 amino acids. Germline V gene data show CDR1 as SQVTM and CDR2 as ANQGSEA. The DNA of the CDR3 is TGCAGCGTTGGGGGCGGGAGTAATCCTCCTAGCACAGATACGCAGTATTTT. Its protein is CSVGGGSNPPSTDTQYF.